Below, 27 T cell receptor beta chains from the same sample are listed, as sequenced in a study of blood T cell repertoires in COVID-19. Method: immunoSEQ multiplex PCR; TCRdb's copy keeps in-frame clones and lacks some. Among 150,000 to 200,000 clones listed, 88% were seen once. Sequencing used PBMCs or T cells enriched from blood (not recorded which). The receptors come from a woman aged 18-35 years who had recovered from COVID-19.

The chain is built from TRBV20-1 and TRBJ2-7; a weak D match, TRBD1 (5 bases). The CDR3 is 11 amino acids. With 4 bases removed from V and 3 bases from J, the gap between germline ends came to 7 bases. The germline V gene has CDR1 DFQATT and CDR2 SNEGSKA (reference sequence). CDR3 sequence reads: CSATGNYEQYF. The CDR3, as DNA: TGCAGTGCTACAGGGAACTACGAGCAGTACTTC.

The table lists this clone with a few counts. The gene calls are TRBV20-1 and TRBJ1-2; perhaps TRBD1 as D (5 bases). The V end lost 3 bases, the J end lost 0 bases, and 8 bases lay between the germline ends. Germline assignment: CDR1 DFQATT and CDR2 SNEGSKA (reference sequence). The CDR3 totals 13 residues. The CDR3 reads CSASGRANYGYTF. In DNA, the CDR3 is TGCAGTGCTAGTGGCAGGGCTAACTATGGCTACACCTTC.

The chain employs TRBV18 and TRBJ1-2; unclear D gene. The CDR3 totals 14 residues. The ends were cut back, 2 bases at V and 6 bases at J, with 13 bases in the middle. Germline values: CDR1 KGHSH, CDR2 LQKENI. CDR3 residues: CASSPGKEANGYTF. As DNA, the CDR3 is TGTGCCAGCTCACCAGGGAAGGAGGCTAATGGCTACACCTTC.

A single count supports this clone. This sequence joins TRBV30 and TRBJ1-1, with D uncertain. The germline V gene encodes CDR1 GTSNPN and CDR2 SVGIG (reference sequence). The CDR3 runs to 12 residues. Trimming pared 5 bases from V and 8 bases from J, leaving 15 bases between. CDR3 protein: CAWRTQTEEAFF. DNA of the CDR3: TGTGCCTGGCGAACTCAAACGGAGGAAGCTTTCTTT.

This chain uses TRBV28 with TRBJ1-5, with TRBD1 identical over 7 bases. CDR3 length: 15 amino acids. Unmatched junction bases numbered 13, after V lost 7 bases and J lost 7 bases. CDR1 is MDHEN, CDR2 SYDVKM, per germline. The CDR3 sequence is CASTIIRQGGQPQHF. As DNA, the CDR3 is TGTGCCAGCACCATAATTAGACAGGGAGGACAGCCCCAGCATTTT.

The V call is TRBV19, the J call TRBJ2-7, with 11 bases aligning to TRBD2. The CDR3 length is 16 residues. Trimming removed 3 bases from V and 5 bases from J; junction bases left unmatched: 9. Germline CDR1 and CDR2: LNHDA and SQIVND (reference sequence). CDR3 amino acids: CASSIWVAGGPHEQYF. CDR3 DNA: TGTGCCAGTAGTATCTGGGTAGCGGGAGGGCCCCACGAGCAGTACTTC.

The genes are TRBV28 and TRBJ2-7; 9 nucleotides match TRBD1. CDR3 size: 17 residues. Germline V gives CDR1 MDHEN, CDR2 SYDVKM. The J segment lost 2 bases and the V segment lost 5 bases, leaving 13 bases of the junction unmatched. The CDR3 region is CASSQDRGIGLTYEQYF. For the CDR3, the DNA is TGTGCCAGCAGTCAGGACAGGGGAATAGGCTTAACCTACGAGCAGTACTTC.

The CDR3 loop reads CASSSPGVVGGEAFF. As DNA, the CDR3 is TGTGCCAGCAGTTCGCCTGGGGTGGTAGGGGGTGAAGCTTTCTTT. The V and J genes are TRBV28 and TRBJ1-1; D might be TRBD1 (6 bases). Trimming removed 4 bases at V and 7 bases at J, with 19 bases between. CDR3 length: 15 residues. The germline V gene has CDR1 MDHEN and CDR2 SYDVKM.

CDR3 bases: TGTGCCAGCAGCTTAACTGGGGCACAGAACACTGAAGCTTTCTTT. This codes for CASSLTGAQNTEAFF. The gene calls are TRBV7-3 and TRBJ1-1; D may be TRBD1 (5 bases). Germline CDR1 reads SGHTA; CDR2 reads FQGTGA. The CDR3 contains 15 residues. V lost 0 bases to trimming and J lost 1 base, with 9 bases between them.

The gene calls are TRBV2 and TRBJ2-1; TRBD2 aligns across 16 bases. There are 15 residues in the CDR3. V lost 10 bases to trimming and J lost 16 bases; unmatched junction nucleotides: 16. Looked up from germline, CDR1 is SNHLY and CDR2 is FYNNEI. The CDR3 loop reads CAILFGTSGRAWFFF. CDR3 sequence (DNA): TGTGCCATCCTATTCGGGACTAGCGGGAGGGCCTGGTTTTTCTTC.

The rearrangement links TRBV9 to TRBJ2-7, with D possibly TRBD1 on 6 matching bases. The V gene's germline CDR1 is SGDLS and CDR2 YYNGEE. The CDR3 runs to 15 residues. Trimming removed 3 bases from V and 5 bases from J, with 18 bases in between. Here the CDR3 DNA reads TGTGCCAGCAGCGCCCGACAGGATGGGGCCCACGAGCAGTACTTC. Protein product: CASSARQDGAHEQYF.

V and J are TRBV18 and TRBJ2-4, with D maybe TRBD2 (5 bases). The CDR3 has 16 amino acids. Germline CDR1 KGHSH, CDR2 LQKENI. Trimming stripped 1 base from V and 0 bases from J, with 10 bases between. Here the CDR3 reads CASSPRAGLAKNIQYF. The DNA for the CDR3 is TGTGCCAGCTCACCACGCGCGGGTCTAGCCAAAAACATTCAGTACTTC.

A word on this clone: The junction differs from germline at one of its ends, possibly a read error. V gene TRBV5-8 combines with J gene TRBJ1-3, with TRBD1 matching 9 bases. Germline V gives CDR1 SGHTS, CDR2 YDEGEE. This CDR3 has 11 residues. The CDR3 DNA is TGTGCCAGCAGCCCCGTCGGGGACAGGGCTTTT. It codes for CASSPVGDRAF.

The V and J genes are TRBV24-1 and TRBJ2-3; 7 bases line up with TRBD2. V lost 7 bases and J lost 4; bases outside the gene matches: 4. There are 13 residues in the CDR3. Germline V lookup: CDR1 KGHDR, CDR2 SFDVKD. The CDR3 DNA sequence: TGTGCCACCAGGGGGGGGAGTGCAGATACGCAGTATTTT. Protein: CATRGGSADTQYF.

This clone has a handful of counts. The rearrangement links TRBV3-1 (or the pseudogene TRBV3-2) to TRBJ1-2, with D perhaps TRBD1 (6 bases). Germline CDR1 LGHDT, CDR2 YNNKEL (reference sequence). V dropped 4 bases and J dropped 4 bases, with 7 bases sitting between them. The CDR3 covers 12 residues. DNA for the CDR3: TGTGCCAGCAGCCCGGACAGCTATGGCTACACCTTC. This sequence encodes CASSPDSYGYTF.

CDR3 DNA: TGTGCCAGCACCTTATTTGGGGGTCCGGGACTAGCGGGAGAGTTGTACGAGCAGTACTTC. This gives the protein CASTLFGGPGLAGELYEQYF. This sequence joins TRBV28 and TRBJ2-7; 14 positions agree with TRBD2. The germline V gene encodes CDR1 MDHEN and CDR2 SYDVKM. After removal of 7 bases from V and 4 bases from J, the junction contained 21 bases not matched to a gene. CDR3 length equals 20 residues.

This clone was seen just once. This chain connects TRBV9 to TRBJ2-1; TRBD2 matches at 7 bases. V was clipped by 1 base and J by 4 bases; unmatched bases: 8. The CDR3 runs 16 residues. CDR1 and CDR2 (germline): SGDLS, YYNGEE. CDR3 nucleotide sequence: TGTGCCAGCAGCGTACGGGCCAGCGGGGAATACAATGAGCAGTTCTTC. It specifies CASSVRASGEYNEQFF. Based on the CDR3 plus reference TRBV9 and TRBJ2-1, the full variable domain is DSGVTQTPKHLITATGQRVTLRCSPRSGDLSVYWYQQSLDQGLQFLIQYYNGEERAKGNILERFSAQQFPDLHSELNLSSLELGDSALYFCASSVRASGEYNEQFFGPGTRLTVL.

V usage is TRBV13 and J usage is TRBJ1-6; D uncertain. Germline lookup yields CDR1 PRHDT and CDR2 FYEKMQ (reference sequence). CDR3 length equals 14 residues. Trimming left V 0 bases short and J 5 bases short, with 5 bases between. The CDR3 loop reads CASSLGADNSPLHF. Here the CDR3 DNA reads TGTGCCAGCAGCTTAGGGGCAGATAATTCACCCCTCCACTTT.

This clone appeared a single time. V usage is TRBV12-2 and J usage is TRBJ2-5; TRBD2, as called in the table, went unchecked against the DNA. TRBV12-2 is listed as a pseudogene. The CDR3 is made up of 16 amino acids. The CDR3 DNA follows: TGTGCAAGTCGCTCCCGTCTGACGGGAGTCAAGGAGACCCAGTACTTC. Protein product: CASRSRLTGVKETQYF.

This chain joins TRBV5-6 and TRBJ2-1, with 9 bases identical to TRBD1. This CDR3 is built from 13 residues. The V segment lost 5 bases and the J segment 7 bases; nucleotides outside the gene matches: 4. Germline V lookup: CDR1 SGHDT, CDR2 YYEEEE. The chain's CDR3 is CASRRQGGNEQFF. Written as DNA, the CDR3 is TGTGCCAGCAGACGACAGGGGGGGAATGAGCAGTTCTTC.

The genes are TRBV3-1 (or the pseudogene TRBV3-2) and TRBJ2-1; no clear D. Germline V gene data show CDR1 as LGHDT and CDR2 as YNNKEL (reference sequence). Trimming left V 1 base short and J 15 bases short, with 16 bases between. This CDR3 contains 13 residues. In DNA form, the CDR3 reads TGTGCCAGCAGCCAAGGGTCCATTGCGGCCTGGTTCTTC. It specifies CASSQGSIAAWFF.

The chain recombines TRBV6-5 with TRBJ1-1; no reliable D call. CDR1 and CDR2 (germline): MNHEY, SVGAGI. This CDR3 is 15 amino acids long. The ends were cut back, 6 bases at V and 1 base at J, with 15 bases in the middle. This chain's CDR3 is CASSYRREWNTEAFF. In nucleotides, the CDR3 is TGTGCCAGCAGCTACCGGAGGGAATGGAACACTGAAGCTTTCTTT.

The chain uses TRBV25-1 and TRBJ1-2, with 7 nucleotides matching TRBD1. The germline V gene encodes CDR1 MGHDK and CDR2 SYGVNS. The CDR3 sequence is 14 residues long. The ends lost 5 bases at V and 7 bases at J; junction bases unmatched: 10. The CDR3 sequence is CASSPPGQLSGYTF. In DNA, the CDR3 is TGTGCCAGCAGTCCCCCGGGACAGCTGAGTGGCTACACCTTC.

The chain employs TRBV5-1 and TRBJ2-1, with a possible D match to TRBD2 (6 bases). Germline V lookup: CDR1 SGHRS, CDR2 YFSETQ. The CDR3 has 15 amino acids. V was trimmed by 2 bases and J by 2 bases, leaving 11 bases between them. CDR3 nucleotides: TGCGCCAGCAGCTTAGACGGGGGTCCCTACAATGAGCAGTTCTTC. Its translation is CASSLDGGPYNEQFF. The full variable domain, completed using reference TRBV5-1 and TRBJ2-1, is KAGVTQTPRYLIKTRGQQVTLSCSPISGHRSVSWYQQTPGQGLQFLFEYFSETQRNKGNFPGRFSGRQFSNSRSEMNVSTLELGDSALYLCASSLDGGPYNEQFFGPGTRLTVL.

This clone has a handful of counts. This chain joins TRBV2 and TRBJ1-5; D possibly corresponds to TRBD1 (5 bases). In germline, CDR1 is SNHLY, CDR2 FYNNEI. V lost 1 base, J lost 10 bases, and 11 bases lay in between. The CDR3 covers 13 residues. CDR3 in DNA: TGTGCCAGCAGTGAAGGGACCGGGGGACCCCAGCATTTT. It codes for CASSEGTGGPQHF.

The chain has TRBV3-1 (or the pseudogene TRBV3-2) and TRBJ1-6; D ambiguous. This CDR3 has 15 residues. Germline CDR1 LGHDT, CDR2 YNNKEL (reference sequence). Between the trimmed V and J ends, which lost 1 base and 4 bases, there was a span of 8 bases. The CDR3, as DNA: TGTGCCAGCAGCCAAGTCTTACAGTATAATTCACCCCTCCACTTT. Its translation is CASSQVLQYNSPLHF.

The V and J genes are TRBV14 and TRBJ2-3; TRBD2 matches at 10 bases. The CDR3 loop spans 14 amino acids. CDR1 SGHDN and CDR2 FVKESK come from the germline V gene. The J segment lost 4 bases and the V segment lost 6 bases, leaving 4 bases of the junction unmatched. CDR3 sequence: CASSTGTSADTQYF. DNA of the CDR3: TGTGCCAGCAGTACCGGGACTAGCGCAGATACGCAGTATTTT. Variable domain in full (rest from reference TRBV14 and TRBJ2-3): EAGVTQFPSHSVIEKGQTVTLRCDPISGHDNLYWYRRVMGKEIKFLLHFVKESKQDESGMPNNRFLAERTGGTYSTLKVQPAELEDSGVYFCASSTGTSADTQYFGPGTRLTVL.